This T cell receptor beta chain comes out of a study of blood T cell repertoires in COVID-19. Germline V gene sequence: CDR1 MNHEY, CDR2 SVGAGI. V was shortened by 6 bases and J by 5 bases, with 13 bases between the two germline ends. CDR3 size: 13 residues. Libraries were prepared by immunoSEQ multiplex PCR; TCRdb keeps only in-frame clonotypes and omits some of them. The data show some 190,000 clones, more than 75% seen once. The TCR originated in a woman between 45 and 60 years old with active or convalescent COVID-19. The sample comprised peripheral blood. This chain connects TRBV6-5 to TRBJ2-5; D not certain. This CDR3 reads CASSLQKRETQYF. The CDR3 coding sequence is TGTGCCAGCAGCTTACAAAAGAGGGAGACCCAGTACTTC.